Presented here are 28 T cell receptor beta chains from one specimen sequenced in a study of ipilimumab plus nivolumab after autologous stem cell transplantation. The data were produced by immunoSEQ multiplex PCR, yet TCRdb's version contains in-frame clones alone and is incomplete. The table has some 40,000 clones, almost 95% seen once. The sequenced sample was PBMCs, obtained in a trial of ipilimumab plus nivolumab as post-transplant consolidation. The receptors originated from a male donor with multiple myeloma.

The V and J genes are TRBV9 and TRBJ2-2, with a possible D match to TRBD2 (6 bases). The ends were cut back, 0 bases at V and 4 bases at J, with 10 bases in the middle. CDR3 length: 15 residues. Germline values: CDR1 SGDLS, CDR2 YYNGEE. The chain's CDR3 is CASSVDGRGTGELFF. In nucleotides, the CDR3 is TGTGCCAGCAGCGTAGACGGGAGAGGCACCGGGGAGCTGTTTTTT.

This chain connects TRBV30 to TRBJ1-5, with 7 nucleotides matching TRBD1. The CDR3 extends over 16 amino acids. V dropped 1 base and J dropped 3; count of bases not matched to a gene: 9. Germline V gene data show CDR1 as GTSNPN and CDR2 as SVGIG (reference sequence). The CDR3 DNA follows: TGTGCCTGGAGTGCCTGGGACAGTTCGTCCAATCAGCCCCAGCATTTT. Amino acids: CAWSAWDSSSNQPQHF. The variable domain in full, completed from reference TRBV30 and TRBJ1-5, reads SQTIHQWPATLVQPVGSPLSLECTVEGTSNPNLYWYRQAAGRGLQLLFYSVGIGQISSEVPQNLSASRPQDRQFILSSKKLLLSDSGFYLCAWSAWDSSSNQPQHFGDGTRLSIL.

The chain carries TRBV6-5 and TRBJ1-2, with TRBD1 as a possible D gene (5 bases). This CDR3 region has 13 residues. From germline, CDR1 is MNHEY and CDR2 SVGAGI. V was pared by 1 base and J by 7 bases, with 10 bases between. CDR3 loop: CASSYYRGGGYTF. CDR3 sequence (DNA): TGTGCCAGCAGTTACTATCGGGGGGGTGGCTACACCTTC.

This clone appeared once. The chain recombines TRBV20-1 with TRBJ2-1; D ambiguous. Germline values: CDR1 DFQATT, CDR2 SNEGSKA (reference sequence). The CDR3 contains 11 residues. V was clipped by 1 base and J by 7 bases, with 5 bases between them. The CDR3 spells CSARAINEQFF. CDR3 nucleotide sequence: TGCAGTGCTAGAGCGATTAATGAGCAGTTCTTC.

In its sample, this clone was seen once. This sequence joins TRBV5-4 and TRBJ2-1, with D uncertain. Germline V lookup: CDR1 SGHNT, CDR2 YYREEE (reference sequence). The CDR3 spans 12 residues. V was pared by 0 bases and J by 5 bases, with 3 bases between. DNA for the CDR3: TGTGCCAGCAGCTTGGTAGACAATGAGCAGTTCTTC. Its translation is CASSLVDNEQFF.

This CDR3 is CASSDEAGNSEFF. The DNA of the CDR3 is TGTGCCAGCAGTGATGAAGCGGGAAATTCCGAGTTCTTC. V and J are TRBV6-4 and TRBJ2-1; 7 nucleotides match TRBD2. Germline V lookup: CDR1 MRHNA, CDR2 SNTAGT. V gave up 3 bases and J gave up 14 bases; unmatched junction bases: 10. This CDR3 region has 13 residues.

The DNA for the CDR3 is TGTGCCAGCAGCCCGCTCGGGTCTGGAAACACCATATATTTT. Translation: CASSPLGSGNTIYF. V usage is TRBV11-2 and J usage is TRBJ1-3, with D hard to call. The CDR3 is made up of 14 amino acids. Germline CDR1 is SGHAT and CDR2 is FQNNGV. Trimming took off 5 bases at V and 1 base at J, with 9 bases between the two ends.

The chain is built from TRBV5-6 and TRBJ2-1; D unclear. CDR1 SGHDT and CDR2 YYEEEE come from the germline V gene. The CDR3 extends over 16 amino acids. Trimming stripped 4 bases from V and 2 bases from J, with 16 bases between. The CDR3 coding sequence is TGTGCCAGCAGCCAGCCACTCGAAACTCCCTACAATGAGCAGTTCTTC. Translating it yields CASSQPLETPYNEQFF.

The rearrangement joins TRBV6-1 to TRBJ1-5; D unresolved. This CDR3 is built from 14 residues. Germline V gene data show CDR1 as MNHNS and CDR2 as SASEGT. V shed 3 bases and J shed 9 bases, with 15 bases lying between them. CDR3 DNA sequence: TGTGCCAGCAGTGAGGGGAGGGCCGCGGTGCCCCAGCATTTT. Amino acids: CASSEGRAAVPQHF.

The V call is TRBV28, the J call TRBJ1-2; D perhaps matches TRBD1 (6 bases). This CDR3 comprises 14 residues. Germline V gene lookup returns CDR1 MDHEN and CDR2 SYDVKM. The V end was cut by 10 bases, the J end by 0 bases, with 15 bases between. Here the CDR3 reads CATTGPQTNYGYTF. The CDR3 bases are TGTGCCACGACAGGCCCCCAGACTAACTATGGCTACACCTTC.

V gene TRBV28 combines with J gene TRBJ2-5, with D perhaps matching TRBD1 (5 bases). V lost 2 bases and J 4 bases, leaving 11 bases between the germline ends. This CDR3 comprises 14 residues. The germline V gene has CDR1 MDHEN and CDR2 SYDVKM. CDR3 sequence reads: CASSLGAVRETQYF. Here the CDR3 DNA reads TGTGCCAGCAGTTTAGGGGCAGTTAGAGAGACCCAGTACTTC.

The chain employs TRBV28 and TRBJ2-3; 7 bases are shared with TRBD1. Germline V CDR1 and CDR2: MDHEN, SYDVKM. The CDR3 length is 16 residues. Trimming cost V 1 base and J 4 bases; bases outside gene matches: 8. The CDR3 spells CASSLLKSTGADTQYF. The CDR3 DNA sequence: TGTGCCAGCAGTTTATTAAAGAGTACAGGGGCAGATACGCAGTATTTT. Using reference TRBV28 and TRBJ2-3 for the parts outside the CDR3, the full variable domain is DVKVTQSSRYLVKRTGEKVFLECVQDMDHENMFWYRQDPGLGLRLIYFSYDVKMKEKGDIPEGYSVSREKKERFSLILESASTNQTSMYLCASSLLKSTGADTQYFGPGTRLTVL.

This chain links TRBV27 with TRBJ1-5; a possible D gene is TRBD1 (5 bases). CDR1 is MNHEY and CDR2 is SMNVEV in the germline V gene (reference sequence). Trimming removed 6 bases at V and 0 bases at J, with 12 bases between. The CDR3 sequence is 15 residues long. The CDR3 sequence: CASRQASISNQPQHF. CDR3 in DNA: TGTGCCAGCAGACAGGCATCTATTAGCAATCAGCCCCAGCATTTT.

This chain links TRBV18 with TRBJ1-4; no reliable D call. Germline CDR1 is KGHSH and CDR2 is LQKENI. The CDR3 is made up of 16 amino acids. V lost 3 bases, J lost 0 bases, and 11 bases lay in between. The DNA for the CDR3 is TGTGCCAGCTCACCGGGATTCTCCTCAACTAATGAAAAACTGTTTTTT. This encodes CASSPGFSSTNEKLFF.

V usage is TRBV18 and J usage is TRBJ1-5; TRBD1 is a possible D gene (5 bases). Trimming removed 4 bases from V and 0 bases from J, with 10 bases in between. Germline V gives CDR1 KGHSH, CDR2 LQKENI. This CDR3 has 15 amino acids. The DNA for the CDR3 is TGTGCCAGCTCACGCGGACAAAATAGCAATCAGCCCCAGCATTTT. This sequence encodes CASSRGQNSNQPQHF.

Note on this clone: The junction and the germline gene differ at one end; a read error may be behind it. The V and J genes are TRBV18 and TRBJ1-2; 9 positions match TRBD1. CDR1 KGHSH and CDR2 LQKENI come from the germline V gene. The CDR3 extends over 18 amino acids. The chain's CDR3 is CASSPQALRDRAKYGYTF. The CDR3 coding sequence is TGTGCCAGCTCACCACAGGCCCTCCGGGACAGGGCTAAGTATGGCTACACCTTC.

The CDR3 region has the DNA TGTGCCAGCAGTGAATATGTTCTGCAGGGTGCGACCTATGGCTACACCTTC. This sequence encodes CASSEYVLQGATYGYTF. This chain uses TRBV6-1 with TRBJ1-2; a weak D match, TRBD1 (5 bases). This CDR3 contains 17 residues. V was pared by 2 bases and J by 4 bases, with 20 bases between. The germline V gene has CDR1 MNHNS and CDR2 SASEGT.

The rearrangement links TRBV5-1 to TRBJ1-2, with 7 bases lining up with TRBD1. Unmatched junction bases numbered 13, after V lost 4 bases and J lost 7 bases. The CDR3 spans 15 residues. CDR1 is SGHRS and CDR2 is YFSETQ in the germline V gene. For the CDR3, the DNA is TGCGCCAGCAGCGAGGACAGGACCCTCACCGGTGGCTACACCTTC. Its translation: CASSEDRTLTGGYTF.

The V and J genes are TRBV18 and TRBJ2-1; TRBD2 matches 7 bases. V gave up 3 bases and J gave up 6 bases; unmatched junction bases: 11. The CDR3 has 16 residues. Germline lookup yields CDR1 KGHSH and CDR2 LQKENI. The CDR3: CASSPLVGGSSNEQFF. Written as DNA, the CDR3 is TGTGCCAGCTCACCCTTAGTGGGCGGGAGTAGCAATGAGCAGTTCTTC.

The gene calls are TRBV4-1 and TRBJ1-4, with D perhaps TRBD1 (6 bases). The CDR3 extends over 16 amino acids. With 0 bases removed from V and 2 bases from J, the gap between germline ends came to 10 bases. Germline CDR1 reads MGHRA; CDR2 reads YSYEKL. The CDR3 reads CASSQERGVTNEKLFF. CDR3 sequence (DNA): TGCGCCAGCAGCCAAGAAAGGGGGGTGACTAATGAAAAACTGTTTTTT.

This chain uses TRBV5-6 with TRBJ1-2; D is uncertain. Per germline, CDR1 SGHDT and CDR2 YYEEEE. This CDR3 is built from 13 residues. V was cut by 0 bases and J by 1 base, with 4 bases left in between. As DNA, the CDR3 is TGTGCCAGCAGCTTGGCGGGTAACTATGGCTACACCTTC. It yields the protein CASSLAGNYGYTF.

The CDR3 DNA reads as TGTGCCTGGAGTGTAGTGATAGGTAGTGGGACCCAGTACTTC. It yields the protein CAWSVVIGSGTQYF. V is TRBV30 and J is TRBJ2-5; D unresolved. Trimming cost V 0 bases and J 7 bases, with 15 bases left between them. The germline CDR1 and CDR2 sequences are GTSNPN and SVGIG (reference sequence). This CDR3 has 14 residues.

As regards this clone: A junction boundary mismatches the germline segment, possibly from a read error. J is TRBJ2-1 and V is TRBV6-4; TRBD2 matches 11 bases. The germline CDR1 and CDR2 sequences are MRHNA and SNTAGT. The CDR3 extends over 15 amino acids. The CDR3 sequence is CATSPTSGSYNEQFF. The CDR3 DNA reads TGTGCCACCAGTCCCACTAGCGGGAGTTACAATGAGCAGTTCTTC.

A single count supports this clone. This chain links TRBV27 with TRBJ1-6; perhaps TRBD1 as D (6 bases). The V and J ends lost 5 bases and 6 bases respectively, with 17 bases between them. The CDR3 consists of 16 residues. CDR1 and CDR2 (germline): MNHEY, SMNVEV (reference sequence). The CDR3 region has the DNA TGTGCCAGCAGTATGGCGGGGGCAATGTTTAATTCACCCCTCCACTTT. Protein sequence: CASSMAGAMFNSPLHF.

The genes are TRBV20-1 and TRBJ2-7; TRBD2 matches at 8 bases. V lost 3 bases to trimming and J lost 6 bases; unmatched junction nucleotides: 1. In germline, CDR1 is DFQATT, CDR2 SNEGSKA (reference sequence). The CDR3 totals 11 residues. The CDR3 loop reads CSARSGSEQYF. The DNA of the CDR3 is TGCAGTGCTAGGAGCGGGAGCGAGCAGTACTTC.

The gene calls are TRBV6-5 and TRBJ1-1; D is possibly TRBD1 (5 bases). The ends were cut back, 5 bases at V and 6 bases at J, with 13 bases in the middle. The germline V gene encodes CDR1 MNHEY and CDR2 SVGAGI. This CDR3 is built from 13 residues. CDR3 DNA sequence: TGTGCCAGCAGTGGACACGACAGCTCTGAAGCTTTCTTT. Translation: CASSGHDSSEAFF.

The rearrangement joins TRBV5-4 to TRBJ2-1; 13 positions match TRBD2. CDR1 and CDR2 (germline): SGHNT, YYREEE (reference sequence). Losses at the gene ends were 7 bases for V and 16 bases for J; bases not matched to a gene: 8. The CDR3 sequence is 12 residues long. The CDR3 DNA reads as TGTGCCAGCCTCGGGACTAGCGGGATACCTTTCTTC. As protein: CASLGTSGIPFF.

This clone was recorded a few times. V is TRBV13 and J is TRBJ2-5; 7 nucleotides align to TRBD1. This CDR3 is built from 15 residues. J was trimmed by 2 bases and V by 3 bases; bases with no gene match: 6. Per the germline V gene, CDR1 is PRHDT and CDR2 is FYEKMQ (reference sequence). As DNA, the CDR3 is TGTGCCAGCAGCTTTTTAGGGACAGCACAAGAGACCCAGTACTTC. Residues: CASSFLGTAQETQYF.